This TCR beta chain was captured by sequencing in a study of control samples from healthy donors and cancer patients. Germline V lookup: CDR1 MDHEN, CDR2 SYDVKM. The CDR3 covers 18 residues. V lost 4 bases to trimming and J lost 0 bases; unmatched junction nucleotides: 11. Assay used: immunoSEQ multiplex PCR; TCRdb lists only in-frame clones, some missing. Of roughly 63,000 clones in the sample, about 90% were seen once. The chain couples TRBV28 to TRBJ1-3, with 8 positions matching TRBD1. The sequencing sample was made of PBMCs. The receptor comes from a man in his fifties or sixties with colorectal cancer. The CDR3 reads CASSSWRGTGRSGNTIYF. In DNA, the CDR3 is TGTGCCAGCAGTTCGTGGAGGGGGACAGGCCGCTCTGGAAACACCATATATTTT.